Listed below are T cell receptor beta chains from one sample, sequenced in a study of Ad26.COV2.S vaccination and SARS-CoV-2 variants. Produced via immunoSEQ multiplex PCR; TCRdb's table is partial and in-frame only. The table includes about 350,000 clones, 92% detected once. The sequencing used peripheral blood, collected after recovery from COVID-19. The receptors originated from a human donor who had recovered from COVID-19. CDR3s include the opening cysteine and the closing phenylalanine or tryptophan. A D gene is named only where the DNA matches it firmly. Clone size is shown for a subset of rows, as once, few, many or a class of expanded clone.

>-|-|TRBV7-3|TRBJ1-5
CASSLHPGRGQHF
TGTGCCAGCAGCTTACATCCCGGGAGAGGCCAGCATTTT
>-|-|TRBV24-1|TRBJ2-3
CATSGAPSTDTQYF
TGTGCCACCAGTGGGGCACCTAGCACAGATACGCAGTATTTT
>TRBD1|-|TRBV7-8|TRBJ1-2
CASSRRTGGVLYGYTF
TGTGCCAGCAGCCGACGGACAGGGGGCGTCCTCTATGGCTACACCTTC
>TRBD1|-|TRBV3-1/TRBV3-2|TRBJ2-2
CASSLIRGRSDTGELFF
TGTGCCAGCAGCCTCATCAGGGGGAGAAGCGACACCGGGGAGCTGTTTTTT
>TRBD1|-|TRBV5-5|TRBJ1-3
CASSRQGTYSGNTIYF
TGTGCCAGCAGCCGACAGGGAACCTATTCTGGAAACACCATATATTTT
>-|-|TRBV27|TRBJ1-4
CASSPGGGRRNEKLFF
TGTGCCAGCAGTCCGGGGGGGGGCAGGAGAAATGAAAAACTGTTTTTT
>-|-|TRBV5-5|TRBJ1-2
CASSLDGRTYGYTF
TGTGCCAGCAGCTTGGATGGACGGACTTATGGCTACACCTTC
>-|-|TRBV6-5|TRBJ2-1
CASSSPFRDSNEQFF
TGTGCCAGCAGTTCCCCGTTCCGGGACTCCAATGAGCAGTTCTTC
>TRBD1|-|TRBV19|TRBJ1-5
CASSIGDRGSQPQHF
TGTGCCAGTAGTATAGGGGACAGGGGATCTCAGCCCCAGCATTTT
>TRBD1|-|TRBV19|TRBJ2-1
CASSGQGAYNEQFF
TGTGCCAGTAGTGGGCAGGGGGCATACAATGAGCAGTTCTTC
>TRBD2|once|TRBV5-4|TRBJ2-1
CASSFRVGGDSYNEQFF
TGTGCCAGCAGTTTCCGAGTCGGGGGGGACTCCTACAATGAGCAGTTCTTC
>-|-|TRBV19|TRBJ2-7
CASSNGEYYEQYF
TGTGCCAGTAGTAACGGAGAGTACTACGAGCAGTACTTC
>-|-|TRBV7-6|TRBJ1-4
CASSLDGEKLFF
TGTGCCAGCAGCTTGGACGGAGAAAAACTGTTTTTT
>TRBD1|-|TRBV14|TRBJ1-3
CASSHGVTGSGNTIYF
TGTGCCAGCAGCCACGGCGTGACAGGGTCTGGAAACACCATATATTTT
>-|-|TRBV5-4|TRBJ2-3
CATSRGMATDTQYF
TGTGCCACCTCTCGGGGTATGGCGACAGATACGCAGTATTTT
>-|once|TRBV10-2|TRBJ2-1
CASGRGAVQFF
TGCGCCAGCGGCCGGGGAGCGGTGCAGTTCTTC
>-|few|TRBV19|TRBJ1-2
CASTPEVRAGYGYTF
TGTGCCAGTACTCCAGAGGTCCGGGCGGGCTATGGCTACACCTTC